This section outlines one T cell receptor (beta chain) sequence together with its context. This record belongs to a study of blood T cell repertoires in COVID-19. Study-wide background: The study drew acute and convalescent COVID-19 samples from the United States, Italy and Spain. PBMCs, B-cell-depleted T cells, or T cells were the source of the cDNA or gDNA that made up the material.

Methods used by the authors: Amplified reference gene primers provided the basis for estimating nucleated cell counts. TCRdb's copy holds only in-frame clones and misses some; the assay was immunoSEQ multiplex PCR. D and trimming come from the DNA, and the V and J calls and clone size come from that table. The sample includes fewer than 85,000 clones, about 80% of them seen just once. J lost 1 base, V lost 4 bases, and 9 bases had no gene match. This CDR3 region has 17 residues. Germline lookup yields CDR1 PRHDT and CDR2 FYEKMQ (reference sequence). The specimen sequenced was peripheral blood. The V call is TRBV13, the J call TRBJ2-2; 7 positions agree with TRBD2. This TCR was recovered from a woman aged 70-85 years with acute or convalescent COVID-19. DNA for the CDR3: TGTGCCAGCAGCTCCCAACTCCGCGGGGGGAACACCGGGGAGCTGTTTTTT. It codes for CASSSQLRGGNTGELFF.